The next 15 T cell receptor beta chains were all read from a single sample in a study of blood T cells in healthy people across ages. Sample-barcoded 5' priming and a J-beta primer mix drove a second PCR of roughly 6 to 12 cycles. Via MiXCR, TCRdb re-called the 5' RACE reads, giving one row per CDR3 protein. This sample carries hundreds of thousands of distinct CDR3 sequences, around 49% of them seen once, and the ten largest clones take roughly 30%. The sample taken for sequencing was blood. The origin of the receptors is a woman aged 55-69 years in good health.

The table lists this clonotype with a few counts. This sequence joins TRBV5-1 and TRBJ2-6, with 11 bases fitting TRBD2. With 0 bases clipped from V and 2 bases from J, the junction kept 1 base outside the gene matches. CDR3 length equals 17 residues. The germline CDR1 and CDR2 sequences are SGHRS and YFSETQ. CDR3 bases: TGCGCCAGCAGCTTGGTACTAGCGGGAGCTGGGGCCAACGTCCTGACTTTC. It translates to CASSLVLAGAGANVLTF.

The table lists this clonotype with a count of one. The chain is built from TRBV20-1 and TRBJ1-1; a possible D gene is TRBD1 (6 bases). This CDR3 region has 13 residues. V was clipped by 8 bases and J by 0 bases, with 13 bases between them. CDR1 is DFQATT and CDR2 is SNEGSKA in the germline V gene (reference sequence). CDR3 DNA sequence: TGCAGTTGCCCGGGACATATGAACACTGAAGCTTTCTTT. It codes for CSCPGHMNTEAFF.

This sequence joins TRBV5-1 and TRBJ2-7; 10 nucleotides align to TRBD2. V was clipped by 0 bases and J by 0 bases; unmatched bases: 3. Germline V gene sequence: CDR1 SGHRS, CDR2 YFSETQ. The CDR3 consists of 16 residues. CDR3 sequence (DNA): TGCGCCAGCAGCTTGGAGGGACTAGCGCTCTCCTACGAGCAGTACTTC. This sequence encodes CASSLEGLALSYEQYF.

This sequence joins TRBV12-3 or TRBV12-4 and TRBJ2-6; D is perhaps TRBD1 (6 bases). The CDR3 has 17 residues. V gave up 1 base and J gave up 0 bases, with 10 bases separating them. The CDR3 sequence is CASSLGQAYSGANVLTF. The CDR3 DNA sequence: TGTGCCAGCAGTTTAGGACAGGCCTACTCTGGGGCCAACGTCCTGACTTTC.

CDR3 region: CASSHGTSGASYNEQFF. The CDR3 DNA reads TGTGCCAGCAGCCACGGGACTAGCGGGGCCTCCTACAATGAGCAGTTCTTC. The chain combines TRBV11-1 with TRBJ2-1; 13 bases map to TRBD2. CDR3 size: 17 residues. V was clipped by 5 bases and J by 0 bases; unmatched bases: 4. Germline V gene sequence: CDR1 SGHAT, CDR2 FQDESV (reference sequence).

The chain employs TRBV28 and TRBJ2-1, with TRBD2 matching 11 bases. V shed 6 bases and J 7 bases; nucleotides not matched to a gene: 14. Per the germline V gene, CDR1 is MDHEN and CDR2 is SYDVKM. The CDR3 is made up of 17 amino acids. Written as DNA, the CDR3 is TGTGCCAGCAGGACTAGCGGGAAAGCCCCCTCTTGGAATGAGCAGTTCTTC. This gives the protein CASRTSGKAPSWNEQFF.

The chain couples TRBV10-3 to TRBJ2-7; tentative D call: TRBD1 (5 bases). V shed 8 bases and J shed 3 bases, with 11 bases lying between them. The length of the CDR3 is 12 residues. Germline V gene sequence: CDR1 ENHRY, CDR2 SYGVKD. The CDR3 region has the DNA TGTGCCATCGGCCAGGGCGGCTACGAGCAGTACTTC. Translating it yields CAIGQGGYEQYF.

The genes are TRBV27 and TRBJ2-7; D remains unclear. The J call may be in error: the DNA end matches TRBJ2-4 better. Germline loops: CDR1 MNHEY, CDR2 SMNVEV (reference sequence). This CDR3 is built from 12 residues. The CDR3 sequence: CASGSGLGIQYF. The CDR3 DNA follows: TGTGCCAGCGGGTCGGGTTTGGGCATTCAGTACTTC.

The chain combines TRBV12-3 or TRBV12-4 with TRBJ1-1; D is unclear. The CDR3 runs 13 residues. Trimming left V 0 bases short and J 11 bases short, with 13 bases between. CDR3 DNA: TGTGCCAGCAGTTTAGCGCTAAAGGGAACCGCTTTCTTT. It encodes CASSLALKGTAFF.

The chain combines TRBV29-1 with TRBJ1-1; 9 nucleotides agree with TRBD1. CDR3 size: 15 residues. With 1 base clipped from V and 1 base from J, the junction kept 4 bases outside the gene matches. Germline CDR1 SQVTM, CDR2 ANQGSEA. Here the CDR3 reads CSVEVGTGPNTEAFF. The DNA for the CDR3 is TGCAGCGTTGAAGTTGGGACAGGGCCGAACACTGAAGCTTTCTTT.

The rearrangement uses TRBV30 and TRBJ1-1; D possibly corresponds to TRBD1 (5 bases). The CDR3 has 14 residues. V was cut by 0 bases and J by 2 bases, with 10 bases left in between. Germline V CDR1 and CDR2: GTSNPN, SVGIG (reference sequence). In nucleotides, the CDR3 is TGTGCCTGGAGTGTAGGCGGGGCTAACACTGAAGCTTTCTTT. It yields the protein CAWSVGGANTEAFF. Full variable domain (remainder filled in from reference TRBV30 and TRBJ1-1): SQTIHQWPATLVQPVGSPLSLECTVEGTSNPNLYWYRQAAGRGLQLLFYSVGIGQISSEVPQNLSASRPQDRQFILSSKKLLLSDSGFYLCAWSVGGANTEAFFGQGTRLTVV.

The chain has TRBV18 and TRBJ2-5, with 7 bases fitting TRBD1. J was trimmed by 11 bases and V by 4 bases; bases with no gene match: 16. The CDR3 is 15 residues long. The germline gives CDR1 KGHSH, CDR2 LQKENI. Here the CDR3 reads CASSLRTPTGNEQYF. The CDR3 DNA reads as TGTGCCAGCTCACTGAGGACCCCGACAGGGAATGAGCAGTACTTC.

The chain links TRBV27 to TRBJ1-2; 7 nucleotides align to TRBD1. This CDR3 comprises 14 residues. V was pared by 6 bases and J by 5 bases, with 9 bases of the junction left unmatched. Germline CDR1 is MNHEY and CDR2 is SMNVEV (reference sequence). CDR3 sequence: CASRFLGQTYGYTF. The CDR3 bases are TGTGCCAGCAGGTTCCTGGGACAGACTTATGGCTACACCTTC.

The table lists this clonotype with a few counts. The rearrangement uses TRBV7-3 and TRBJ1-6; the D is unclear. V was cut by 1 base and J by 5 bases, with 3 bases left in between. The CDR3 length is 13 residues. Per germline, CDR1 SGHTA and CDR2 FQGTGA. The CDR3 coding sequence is TGTGCCAGCAGCTTAAGGGATAATTCACCCCTCCACTTT. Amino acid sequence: CASSLRDNSPLHF.

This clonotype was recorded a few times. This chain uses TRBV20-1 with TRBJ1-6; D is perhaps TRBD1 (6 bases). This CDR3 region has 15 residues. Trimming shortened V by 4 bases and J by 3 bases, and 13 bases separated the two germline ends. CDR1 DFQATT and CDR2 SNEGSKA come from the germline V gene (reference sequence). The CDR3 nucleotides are TGCAGTGCTACTATCGGACAGCTCTATAATTCACCCCTCCACTTT. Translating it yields CSATIGQLYNSPLHF.